The 22 T cell receptor beta chains below were found in one sample sequenced in a study of T cells in Graves' hyperthyroidism and ophthalmopathy. Amplification yielded TCR beta CDR3 regions, with RNA transcripts as the source. Carried out on the TCR CDR3, a first-round RT-PCR used the HTBI primer set. TCRdb reprocessed the multiplex PCR reads via MiXCR and lists one record per CDR3 protein. The sample lists 500,000 to 750,000 distinct CDR3 sequences, more than 45% occurring once. Sequenced input: peripheral blood or thyroid tissue (not recorded which). These receptors all stem from a woman between 18 and 30 years old with Graves' hyperthyroidism.

This clonotype was recorded at least ten times. This rearrangement joins TRBV20-1 to TRBJ1-5; D is possibly TRBD1 (5 bases). V was clipped by 1 base and J by 2 bases, with 15 bases between them. The CDR3 runs 16 residues. The germline CDR1 and CDR2 sequences are DFQATT and SNEGSKA (reference sequence). The CDR3 sequence: CSARAPPRDRNQPQHF. CDR3 DNA: TGCAGTGCTAGAGCACCTCCCCGGGACCGCAATCAGCCCCAGCATTTT.

With respect to this clonotype: A read error may explain this, as a much larger clone is one base away. This rearrangement joins TRBV7-3 to TRBJ2-3, with 7 positions matching TRBD1. CDR1 SGHTA and CDR2 FQGTGA come from the germline V gene. This CDR3 spans 13 amino acids. This CDR3 reads CASSPGTADSQYF. CDR3 nucleotides: TGTGCCAGCAGCCCTGGGACAGCAGATTCGCAGTATTTT.

This clonotype was detected ten times or more. The genes are TRBV2 and TRBJ1-2; no clear D gene. Germline V lookup: CDR1 SNHLY, CDR2 FYNNEI. CDR3 length: 11 residues. V lost 5 bases, J lost 5 bases, and 6 bases lay in between. This CDR3 reads CASSSLYGYTF. CDR3 nucleotides: TGTGCCAGCAGTTCGCTATATGGCTACACCTTC.

There are many counts of this clonotype. This chain uses TRBV2 with TRBJ2-7, with D maybe TRBD2 (5 bases). CDR3 length equals 12 residues. Germline-derived CDR1 and CDR2 are SNHLY and FYNNEI. V lost 1 base, J lost 5 bases, and 6 bases lay in between. CDR3 coding DNA: TGTGCCAGCAGTGAAGTGGGAGACGAGCAGTACTTC. Translating it yields CASSEVGDEQYF.

This clonotype has at least ten counts. The genes are TRBV12-3 or TRBV12-4 and TRBJ2-7; TRBD1 matches 9 bases. CDR3 length: 17 amino acids. With V trimmed by 4 bases and J by 2 bases, 12 bases remained unmatched. The DNA for the CDR3 is TGTGCCAGCAGTTCAACCCTAGCCGGGACAGGGCCCTACGAGCAGTACTTC. Translated, it gives CASSSTLAGTGPYEQYF.

This clonotype appeared many times. The chain uses TRBV20-1 and TRBJ1-5; D is perhaps TRBD1 (5 bases). Germline CDR1 is DFQATT and CDR2 is SNEGSKA (reference sequence). The CDR3 contains 17 residues. Trimming pared 1 base from V and 1 base from J, leaving 17 bases between. CDR3 amino acids: CSARVQGPRVSNQPQHF. CDR3 in DNA: TGCAGTGCTAGAGTGCAGGGCCCACGGGTGAGCAATCAGCCCCAGCATTTT.

This clonotype has at least ten counts. V gene TRBV7-3 combines with J gene TRBJ2-5; D might be TRBD2 (6 bases). The V gene's germline CDR1 is SGHTA and CDR2 FQGTGA. This CDR3 contains 13 residues. Written as DNA, the CDR3 is TGTGGAGCCGGTAGCGCGGGGTTGGAGACCCAGTACTTC. Residues: CGAGSAGLETQYF.

Only a few counts were recorded for this clonotype. CDR3 loop: CASSLWTSERRHDANTGELFF. As DNA, the CDR3 is TGTGCCAGCAGCCTGTGGACTAGCGAAAGGAGGCATGACGCGAACACCGGGGAGCTGTTTTTT. This chain uses TRBV7-9 with TRBJ2-2; 9 bases map to TRBD2. The germline V gene has CDR1 SEHNR and CDR2 FQNEAQ (reference sequence). V was pared by 5 bases and J by 0 bases, with 19 bases of the junction left unmatched. CDR3 length: 21 residues.

This clonotype has a count of ten or more. The chain uses TRBV27 and TRBJ1-5; 8 bases align to TRBD1. Per germline, CDR1 MNHEY and CDR2 SMNVEV (reference sequence). J lost 5 bases, V lost 8 bases, and 8 bases had no gene match. The CDR3 spans 14 residues. CDR3 in amino acids: CASGRAGGDQPQHF. In DNA, the CDR3 is TGTGCCAGCGGTAGGGCAGGGGGCGATCAGCCCCAGCATTTT.

This clonotype was detected ten times or more. The CDR3 DNA follows: TGTGCCAGCGAGGGGAAGGAGTCCTACGAGCAGTACTTC. Its translation is CASEGKESYEQYF. V is TRBV3-2 and J is TRBJ2-7; TRBD1 was called by the table and not checked on the DNA. TRBV3-2 is flagged as a pseudogene. The CDR3 runs 13 residues.

This clonotype was observed at least ten times. The CDR3 sequence: CATRKGTGEIYSNQPQHF. CDR3 DNA sequence: TGTGCCACCAGGAAAGGGACAGGGGAAATTTATAGCAATCAGCCCCAGCATTTT. The chain uses TRBV24-1 and TRBJ1-5; 10 nucleotides line up with TRBD1. Looked up from germline, CDR1 is KGHDR and CDR2 is SFDVKD. CDR3 length equals 18 residues. V lost 7 bases and J lost 0; bases outside the gene matches: 11.

The J gene is TRBJ2-5, the V gene TRBV10-3, with D perhaps matching TRBD2 (5 bases). The CDR3 totals 12 residues. Germline assignment: CDR1 ENHRY and CDR2 SYGVKD. Deletions cut 7 bases from V and 9 bases from J, with 15 bases between. This chain's CDR3 is CAITEGYQPQYF. The DNA for the CDR3 is TGTGCCATCACCGAGGGTTACCAGCCCCAGTACTTC.

This clonotype was detected ten times or more. CDR3 DNA: TGTGCCAGCAAGGAGGGTAGCTATGGCTACACCTTC. It is translated as CASKEGSYGYTF. The chain employs TRBV28 and TRBJ1-2; no firm D call. The CDR3 extends over 12 amino acids. Germline lookup yields CDR1 MDHEN and CDR2 SYDVKM. The germline V and J ends were trimmed by 7 bases and 4 bases, with 10 bases remaining between them.

V usage is TRBV12-3 or TRBV12-4 and J usage is TRBJ1-5; D ambiguous. This CDR3 region has 13 residues. The V and J ends lost 3 bases and 4 bases respectively, with 7 bases between them. In DNA form, the CDR3 reads TGTGCCAGCAGTTTGATCCTAAATCAGCCCCAGCATTTT. Its protein product is CASSLILNQPQHF.

This clonotype appeared many times. CDR3 residues: CASTSFGENYGYTF. The CDR3 bases are TGTGCCAGCACCTCATTCGGGGAGAACTATGGCTACACCTTC. The chain is built from TRBV27 and TRBJ1-2; D unclear. Per the germline V gene, CDR1 is MNHEY and CDR2 is SMNVEV (reference sequence). The CDR3 sequence is 14 residues long. V dropped 7 bases and J dropped 2 bases, with 14 bases sitting between them.

On this clonotype itself: Since the CDR3 does not end with the conserved phenylalanine or tryptophan, this likely comes from a read error. The DNA is omitted, as the CDR3 cannot be located on it reliably, and the CDR3 follows TCRdb's listing. The chain uses TRBV2 and TRBJ1-3. Germline V gene sequence: CDR1 SNHLY, CDR2 FYNNEI. The CDR3 is 8 residues long, ends included. The CDR3 sequence is CASSVIMT.

In its sample, this clonotype was seen a few times. This sequence joins TRBV25-1 and TRBJ2-3, with TRBD2 matching over 7 bases. The CDR3 runs to 16 residues. Germline CDR1 and CDR2: MGHDK and SYGVNS. J lost 9 bases, V lost 3 bases, and 15 bases had no gene match. CDR3 coding DNA: TGTGCCAGCAGTGACCGCCGGGACTACGGACTAGAAACGCAGTATTTT. Residues: CASSDRRDYGLETQYF. Drawing the rest from reference TRBV25-1 and TRBJ2-3, the complete variable domain is EADIYQTPRYLVIGTGKKITLECSQTMGHDKMYWYQQDPGMELHLIHYSYGVNSTEKGDLSSESTVSRIRTEHFPLTLESARPSHTSQYLCASSDRRDYGLETQYFGPGTRLTVL.

This clonotype was counted ten times or more. The chain has TRBV4-1 and TRBJ2-7; 10 bases are shared with TRBD1. Germline loops: CDR1 MGHRA, CDR2 YSYEKL. The CDR3 extends over 15 amino acids. V was clipped by 3 bases and J by 3 bases; unmatched bases: 5. The CDR3 DNA is TGCGCCAGCAGCCAGGGACAGGGGTTGAGCTACGAGCAGTACTTC. This translates into CASSQGQGLSYEQYF.

This clonotype was observed at least ten times. This chain joins TRBV19 and TRBJ1-1; D is uncertain. Germline V CDR1 and CDR2: LNHDA, SQIVND (reference sequence). Trimming removed 3 bases from V and 0 bases from J, with 5 bases in between. The CDR3 has 13 amino acids. CDR3: CASSMSVNTEAFF. The CDR3 nucleotides are TGTGCCAGTAGTATGAGCGTGAACACTGAAGCTTTCTTT.

In this sample, this clonotype turned up many times. V usage is TRBV7-9 and J usage is TRBJ1-3; D uncertain. The CDR3 length is 16 residues. With 3 bases removed from V and 0 bases from J, the gap between germline ends came to 12 bases. CDR1 and CDR2 from the germline V gene are SEHNR and FQNEAQ (reference sequence). CDR3 nucleotide sequence: TGTGCCAGCAGCTTTCGGACGGACCGCTCTGGAAACACCATATATTTT. Its protein product is CASSFRTDRSGNTIYF.

The chain is built from TRBV19 and TRBJ1-2, with D possibly TRBD1 on 5 matching bases. The CDR3 is 14 amino acids. CDR1 and CDR2 (germline): LNHDA, SQIVND (reference sequence). V lost 4 bases, J lost 4 bases, and 13 bases lay in between. The CDR3 loop is CASSSRDRSYGYTF. CDR3 coding DNA: TGTGCCAGTAGTAGCCGGGACCGGAGCTATGGCTACACCTTC.

This rearrangement joins TRBV29-1 to TRBJ2-7, with 7 positions matching TRBD1. This CDR3 has 14 amino acids. Germline V gene lookup returns CDR1 SQVTM and CDR2 ANQGSEA. The V gene end was trimmed by 7 bases and the J gene end by 1 base; junction bases not matched to a gene: 10. The chain's CDR3 is CSAAGGGQSYEQYF. CDR3 coding DNA: TGCAGCGCCGCGGGTGGGGGACAGTCCTACGAGCAGTACTTC.